A selection of T cell receptor beta chains follows, all from one sample in a study of blood T cell repertoires in COVID-19. Method: immunoSEQ multiplex PCR; TCRdb's copy keeps in-frame clones and lacks some. The data hold a few hundred thousand clones, with roughly four fifths observed a single time. Sequencing was done on a sample of PBMCs or T cells enriched from blood (not recorded which). The origin of the receptors is a woman aged 50 to 60 who had recovered from COVID-19. CDR3s include the opening cysteine and the closing phenylalanine or tryptophan. Each record gives: clone size, D gene, J gene, V gene, CDR3 protein, CDR3 DNA. D genes are given only for firm matches. Expanded clones get a size class; other rows say once, few or many, or leave the size out.

-	-	TRBJ2-7	TRBV4-2	CASSQDVNPGTFPYEQYF	TGTGCCAGCAGCCAAGATGTAAATCCCGGGACTTTCCCCTACGAGCAGTACTTC
-	-	TRBJ1-1	TRBV12-3/TRBV12-4	CASSFGWNTEAFF	TGTGCCAGCAGTTTCGGGTGGAACACTGAAGCTTTCTTT
-	-	TRBJ1-2	TRBV27	CASSPPGRVNGYTF	TGTGCCAGCAGTCCCCCCGGCAGGGTAAATGGCTACACCTTC
-	TRBD1	TRBJ1-1	TRBV5-1	CASSPLDRASTEAFF	TGCGCCAGCAGCCCCCTGGACAGGGCGAGCACTGAAGCTTTCTTT
-	TRBD1	TRBJ2-7	TRBV27	CATRQGAYEQYF	TGTGCCACGCGACAGGGGGCATACGAGCAGTACTTC
-	-	TRBJ1-1	TRBV6-5	CASIRVNTEAFF	TGTGCCAGCATAAGAGTGAACACTGAAGCTTTCTTT
once	-	TRBJ1-3	TRBV19	CASSARELSGNTIYF	TGTGCCAGTAGTGCCAGGGAACTCTCTGGAAACACCATATATTTT
-	TRBD2	TRBJ2-5	TRBV9	CAATSGGETQYF	TGTGCCGCGACTAGCGGGGGGGAGACCCAGTACTTC
-	-	TRBJ2-4	TRBV2	CANTGSVGRGIQYF	TGTGCCAATACAGGGTCGGTTGGACGGGGCATTCAGTACTTC
few	-	TRBJ1-6	TRBV18	CASSPPGRRWGPLHF	TGTGCCAGCTCACCACCGGGCAGGAGGTGGGGACCCCTCCACTTT
once	-	TRBJ1-1	TRBV18	CASSPDRSMNTEAFF	TGTGCCAGCTCACCCGACAGATCGATGAACACTGAAGCTTTCTTT
once	-	TRBJ1-3	TRBV30	CAWSTGLSSGNTIYF	TGTGCCTGGAGTACGGGTCTATCCTCTGGAAACACCATATATTTT
-	-	TRBJ1-1	TRBV9	CASSVDTMNTEAFF	TGTGCCAGCAGCGTAGACACAATGAACACTGAAGCTTTCTTT
-	-	TRBJ1-6	TRBV5-1	CASSLEGGNSPLHF	TGCGCCAGCAGCTTGGAGGGGGGGAATTCACCCCTCCACTTT
-	-	TRBJ1-1	TRBV16	CASSPGSGWDTEAFF	TGTGCCAGCAGCCCCGGGTCCGGATGGGACACTGAAGCTTTCTTT
-	TRBD1	TRBJ1-2	TRBV18	CASSLKQRTGQMLYGYTF	TGTGCCAGCTCACTTAAACAGCGGACGGGACAGATGCTCTATGGCTACACCTTC
-	-	TRBJ1-1	TRBV7-9	CASSLARSMNTEAFF	TGTGCCAGCAGCTTAGCCAGGTCCATGAACACTGAAGCTTTCTTT
-	-	TRBJ1-3	TRBV7-2	CASSLGGRAVGTIYF	TGTGCCAGCAGCTTAGGGGGCAGGGCTGTAGGCACCATATATTTT
few	-	TRBJ2-7	TRBV12-3/TRBV12-4	CASSNDQRYEQYF	TGTGCCAGCAGTAACGACCAGCGCTACGAGCAGTACTTC
-	TRBD1	TRBJ2-3	TRBV4-3	CASSQDRGLGDTQYF	TGCGCCAGCAGCCAAGACAGGGGGCTAGGGGATACGCAGTATTTT
-	TRBD2	TRBJ2-3	TRBV24-1	CATSDATGTSGSSGTDTQYF	TGTGCCACCAGTGATGCAACCGGGACTAGCGGGAGTTCGGGGACAGATACGCAGTATTTT
-	-	TRBJ1-5	TRBV2	CASSVLESNQPQHF	TGTGCCAGCAGTGTACTAGAAAGCAATCAGCCCCAGCATTTT
-	TRBD1	TRBJ1-4	TRBV9	CASSHGQGSEKLFF	TGTGCCAGCAGCCACGGACAGGGAAGTGAAAAACTGTTTTTT
-	TRBD1	TRBJ2-5	TRBV7-9	CASSSTGPEETQYF	TGTGCCAGCAGTTCGACAGGGCCCGAAGAGACCCAGTACTTC
-	TRBD1	TRBJ1-4	TRBV9	CASSAGTGQGANEKLFF	TGTGCCAGCAGCGCAGGCACAGGACAGGGCGCTAATGAAAAACTGTTTTTT
-	TRBD1	TRBJ1-4	TRBV19	CASRGQSTNEKLFF	TGTGCCAGTAGGGGACAGTCAACTAATGAAAAACTGTTTTTT
once	TRBD2	TRBJ2-3	TRBV12-3/TRBV12-4	CASTPSPSSGEYF	TGTGCCAGCACCCCGAGTCCCTCAAGCGGGGAGTATTTT
-	-	TRBJ2-1	TRBV6-5	CASSPRATTYNEQFF	TGTGCCAGCAGTCCCAGGGCTACAACATACAATGAGCAGTTCTTC
once	-	TRBJ1-2	TRBV7-2	CASSHPGHKLYGYTF	TGTGCCAGCAGCCACCCGGGACACAAACTCTATGGCTACACCTTC
-	-	TRBJ1-2	TRBV7-2	CASSPKGKGYTF	TGTGCCAGCAGCCCAAAGGGGAAGGGCTACACCTTC
many	-	TRBJ1-2	TRBV7-3	CASSVGLLGGYTF	TGTGCCAGCAGCGTGGGTCTGCTAGGTGGCTACACCTTC
-	-	TRBJ1-4	TRBV19	CASIGRGPNEKLFF	TGTGCCAGTATTGGTAGAGGCCCTAATGAAAAACTGTTTTTT
-	-	TRBJ1-6	TRBV7-2	CASSLNRVDNSPLHF	TGTGCCAGCAGCTTAAACAGGGTCGATAATTCACCCCTCCACTTT